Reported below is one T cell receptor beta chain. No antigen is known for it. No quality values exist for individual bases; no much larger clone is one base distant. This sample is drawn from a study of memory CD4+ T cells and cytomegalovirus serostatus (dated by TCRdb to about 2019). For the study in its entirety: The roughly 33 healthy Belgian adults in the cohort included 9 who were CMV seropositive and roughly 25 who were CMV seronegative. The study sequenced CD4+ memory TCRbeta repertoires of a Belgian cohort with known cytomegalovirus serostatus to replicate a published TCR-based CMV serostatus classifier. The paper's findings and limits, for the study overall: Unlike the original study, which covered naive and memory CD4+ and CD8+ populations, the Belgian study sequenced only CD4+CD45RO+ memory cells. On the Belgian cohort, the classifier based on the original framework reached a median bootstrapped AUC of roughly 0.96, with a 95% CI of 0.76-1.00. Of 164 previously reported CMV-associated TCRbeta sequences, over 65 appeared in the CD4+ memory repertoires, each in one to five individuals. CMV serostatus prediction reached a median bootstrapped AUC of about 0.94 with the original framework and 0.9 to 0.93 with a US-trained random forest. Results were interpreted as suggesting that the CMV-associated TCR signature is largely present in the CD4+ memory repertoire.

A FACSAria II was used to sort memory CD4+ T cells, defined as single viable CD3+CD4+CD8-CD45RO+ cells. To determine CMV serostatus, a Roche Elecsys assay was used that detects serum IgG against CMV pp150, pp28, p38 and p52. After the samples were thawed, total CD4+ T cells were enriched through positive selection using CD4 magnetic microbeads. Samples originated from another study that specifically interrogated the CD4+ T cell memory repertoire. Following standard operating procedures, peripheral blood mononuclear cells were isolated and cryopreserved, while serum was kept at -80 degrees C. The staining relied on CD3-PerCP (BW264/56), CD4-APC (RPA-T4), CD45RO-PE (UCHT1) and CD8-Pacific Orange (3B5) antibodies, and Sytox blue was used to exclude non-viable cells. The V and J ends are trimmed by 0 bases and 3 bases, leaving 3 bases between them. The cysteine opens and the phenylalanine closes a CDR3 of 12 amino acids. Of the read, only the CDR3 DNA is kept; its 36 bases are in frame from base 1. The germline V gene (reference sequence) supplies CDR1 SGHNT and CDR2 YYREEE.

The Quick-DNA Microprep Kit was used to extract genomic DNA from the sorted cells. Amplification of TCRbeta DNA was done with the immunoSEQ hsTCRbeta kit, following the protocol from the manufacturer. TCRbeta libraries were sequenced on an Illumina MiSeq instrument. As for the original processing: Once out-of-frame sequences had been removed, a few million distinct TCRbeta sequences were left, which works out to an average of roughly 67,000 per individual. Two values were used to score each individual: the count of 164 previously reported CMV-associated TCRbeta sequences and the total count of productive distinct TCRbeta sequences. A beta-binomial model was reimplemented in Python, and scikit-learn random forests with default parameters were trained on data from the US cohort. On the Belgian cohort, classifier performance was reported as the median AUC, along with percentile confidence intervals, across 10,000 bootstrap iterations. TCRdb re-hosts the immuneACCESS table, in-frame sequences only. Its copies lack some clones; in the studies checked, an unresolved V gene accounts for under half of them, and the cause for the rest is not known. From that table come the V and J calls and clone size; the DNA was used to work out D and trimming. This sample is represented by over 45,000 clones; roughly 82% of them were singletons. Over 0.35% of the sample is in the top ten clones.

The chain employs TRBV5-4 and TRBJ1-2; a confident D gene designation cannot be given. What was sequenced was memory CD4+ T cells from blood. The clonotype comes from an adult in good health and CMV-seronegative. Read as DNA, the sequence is TGTGCCAGCAGCTTGGACCACTATGGCTACACCTTC. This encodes CASSLDHYGYTF.